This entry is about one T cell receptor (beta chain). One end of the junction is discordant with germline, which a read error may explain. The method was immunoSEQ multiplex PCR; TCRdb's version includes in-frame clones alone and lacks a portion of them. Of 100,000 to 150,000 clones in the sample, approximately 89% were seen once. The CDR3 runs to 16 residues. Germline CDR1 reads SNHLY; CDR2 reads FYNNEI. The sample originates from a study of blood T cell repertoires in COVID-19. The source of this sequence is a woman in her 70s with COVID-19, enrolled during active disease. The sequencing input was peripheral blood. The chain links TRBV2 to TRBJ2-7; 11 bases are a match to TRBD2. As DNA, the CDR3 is TGTGCCAGCAGTGAAACCCGGACTAGCGGGTCCTCCGAGCAGTACTTC. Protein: CASSETRTSGSSEQYF. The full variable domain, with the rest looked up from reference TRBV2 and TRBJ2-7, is EPEVTQTPSHQVTQMGQEVILRCVPISNHLYFYWYRQILGQKVEFLVSFYNNEISEKSEIFDDQFSVERPDGSNFTLKIRSTKLEDSAMYFCASSETRTSGSSEQYFGPGTRLTVT.